Reported below is one T cell receptor (beta chain). This entry comes from a study of T-cell reconstitution after alpha-beta-depleted transplantation in children. It was with unique molecular identifiers that the TCRbeta library was prepared. TCRdb reprocessed the PCR reads via MiXCR and lists one record per CDR3 protein. The profile shows 350,000 to 400,000 distinct CDR3 sequences, over 20% of them singletons. CDR1 and CDR2 (germline): MNHEY, SMNVEV (reference sequence). Trimming cost V 5 bases and J 3 bases; bases outside gene matches: 7. The CDR3 is 15 residues long. This sample comprised PBMCs from the stem cell graft donor, obtained from the stem cell graft. The chain recombines TRBV27 with TRBJ2-7; TRBD1 matches at 10 bases. The TCR originated in a human donor who donated a stem cell graft to a child with acute myeloid leukemia. This CDR3 is CASSAGTGVYYEQYF. In nucleotides, the CDR3 is TGTGCCAGCAGTGCCGGGACAGGGGTCTACTACGAGCAGTACTTC.